The clone carrying this TCR beta chain was recorded a few times. Its matching antigen is unknown. The sample is drawn from a study of CD8 T cells in ankylosing spondylitis. General study findings and limits: Disease-linked clones displayed a CD8+ phenotype and appeared relatively rarely in peripheral blood. A motif of roughly 8 highly homologous TCR beta variants was seen as apparently characteristic of ankylosing spondylitis blood. Previously reported in reactive arthritis synovial fluid and blood were some of the motif variants.

In making TCR beta libraries, quantitative 5'-RACE with molecular barcodes was used. TCRdb recomputed calls from the 5' RACE reads with MiXCR, one row per CDR3 protein. The table includes approximately 140,000 distinct CDR3 sequences, under 45% detected once. The ends were cut back, 2 bases at V and 5 bases at J, with 15 bases in the middle. The germline CDR1 and CDR2 sequences are LGHNT and FRNRAP. This CDR3 is 15 amino acids long. The specimen was synovial fluid, either unsorted or a sorted T cell fraction (not recorded which). The clonotype comes from a male donor with ankylosing spondylitis. The genes are TRBV12-5 and TRBJ1-2; a weak D match, TRBD1 (5 bases). The DNA for the CDR3 is TGTGCTAGTGGTTTGCAAAGTCTACAGGTTTATGGCTACACCTTC. Protein: CASGLQSLQVYGYTF.